The 18 T cell receptor beta chains below all came from one sample that was sequenced in a study of cytomegalovirus exposure and HLA in healthy donors. Researchers ran the PCR with 60 Vbeta and 13 Jbeta primers. Produced via immunoSEQ multiplex PCR; TCRdb's table is partial and in-frame only. The repertoire holds some 120,000 clones, about 73% seen once, with about 6% in the top ten. The sample consisted of PBMCs. The receptors were gathered from a woman aged 45-60 years in good health and CMV-seropositive.

The chain couples TRBV5-4 to TRBJ1-4; a possible D gene is TRBD1 (6 bases). The V end lost 0 bases, the J end lost 8 bases, and 14 bases lay between the germline ends. The CDR3 contains 15 residues. Germline loops: CDR1 SGHNT, CDR2 YYREEE (reference sequence). The CDR3 loop is CASSLGTDSGEKLFF. The DNA of the CDR3 is TGTGCCAGCAGCTTGGGGACAGACTCGGGGGAAAAACTGTTTTTT.

V usage is TRBV5-8 and J usage is TRBJ1-5; TRBD1 matches 7 bases. V dropped 4 bases and J dropped 7; count of bases not matched to a gene: 5. This CDR3 is 13 amino acids long. Germline V gives CDR1 SGHTS, CDR2 YDEGEE. CDR3 region: CASSAGRGQPQHF. The CDR3 DNA is TGTGCCAGCAGCGCAGGCAGGGGGCAGCCCCAGCATTTT.

J is TRBJ2-2 and V is TRBV19, with 9 bases fitting TRBD1. The trim removed 7 bases at V and 2 bases at J, leaving 11 bases unmatched. The CDR3 is 17 residues long. The germline CDR1 and CDR2 sequences are LNHDA and SQIVND (reference sequence). The chain's CDR3 is CASTWWGGQGNTGELFF. CDR3 DNA sequence: TGTGCCAGTACCTGGTGGGGGGGACAGGGCAACACCGGGGAGCTGTTTTTT.

The rearrangement links TRBV5-1 to TRBJ2-3; D is undetermined. CDR3 length equals 13 residues. CDR1 and CDR2 from the germline V gene are SGHRS and YFSETQ. V dropped 1 base and J dropped 3 bases, with 6 bases sitting between them. The CDR3 DNA reads TGCGCCAGCAGCTTGACGGTAACAGATACGCAGTATTTT. Translating it yields CASSLTVTDTQYF.

The chain uses TRBV7-9 and TRBJ2-7; 9 positions match TRBD1. Trimming at V came to 1 base and at J to 6 bases, leaving 4 bases not matched to a gene. CDR1 and CDR2 (germline): SEHNR, FQNEAQ (reference sequence). The CDR3 is 14 residues long. The CDR3 loop reads CASSLVRTGAEQYF. The CDR3 DNA reads TGTGCCAGCAGCTTAGTGAGGACAGGGGCCGAGCAGTACTTC.

V is TRBV10-1 and J is TRBJ2-1; maybe TRBD1 (5 bases). This CDR3 region has 15 residues. V lost 6 bases and J lost 8, with 20 bases in between. Looked up from germline, CDR1 is WNHNN and CDR2 is SYGVQD (reference sequence). CDR3 amino acids: CASSYGWSGPDEQFF. CDR3 DNA sequence: TGCGCCAGCAGCTATGGCTGGTCAGGGCCGGATGAGCAGTTCTTC.

V gene TRBV18 combines with J gene TRBJ2-7; maybe TRBD1 (5 bases). Germline V gene data show CDR1 as KGHSH and CDR2 as LQKENI. V dropped 4 bases and J dropped 6 bases, with 10 bases sitting between them. This CDR3 is built from 12 residues. The DNA of the CDR3 is TGTGCCAGCTCACTACAGGCGATCGAGCAGTACTTC. It encodes CASSLQAIEQYF.

The rearrangement links TRBV2 to TRBJ1-2, with D possibly being TRBD1 (5 bases). Trimming cost V 3 bases and J 4 bases, with 12 bases left between them. The CDR3 contains 14 residues. The germline V gene encodes CDR1 SNHLY and CDR2 FYNNEI. For the CDR3, the DNA is TGTGCCAGCAGTGATAGGGCGGGGCCCTATGGCTACACCTTC. Protein product: CASSDRAGPYGYTF.

The chain combines TRBV30 with TRBJ1-6; the D is unclear. From germline, CDR1 is GTSNPN and CDR2 SVGIG (reference sequence). CDR3 size: 14 residues. The ends were cut back, 5 bases at V and 6 bases at J, with 14 bases in the middle. The CDR3 protein is CAWHRLPLNSPLHF. The CDR3 DNA reads TGTGCCTGGCACAGATTGCCTCTTAATTCACCCCTCCACTTT.

This chain joins TRBV7-9 and TRBJ1-2; TRBD1 matches 7 bases. Trimming at V came to 3 bases and at J to 8 bases, leaving 6 bases not matched to a gene. CDR3 length equals 13 residues. CDR1 and CDR2 (germline): SEHNR, FQNEAQ (reference sequence). The CDR3 here is CASSFWQGDGYTF. DNA for the CDR3: TGTGCCAGCAGCTTTTGGCAGGGGGACGGCTACACCTTC.

This sequence joins TRBV4-1 and TRBJ2-7; TRBD1 might be the D (6 bases). The germline CDR1 and CDR2 sequences are MGHRA and YSYEKL. V dropped 5 bases and J dropped 6 bases, with 20 bases sitting between them. The CDR3 consists of 15 residues. CDR3 region: CASSSVGGHLPEQYF. CDR3 bases: TGCGCCAGCAGCTCTGTAGGGGGACACCTCCCCGAGCAGTACTTC.

J is TRBJ1-1 and V is TRBV16, with no clear D. Germline V gene sequence: CDR1 KGHSY, CDR2 FQNENV. The CDR3 runs to 11 residues. Trimming pared 6 bases from V and 2 bases from J, leaving 4 bases between. The CDR3 region is CASSSNTEAFF. DNA for the CDR3: TGTGCCAGCAGTTCTAACACTGAAGCTTTCTTT.

The chain carries TRBV10-3 and TRBJ2-2; 9 nucleotides match TRBD2. The CDR3 sequence is 17 residues long. V was pared by 3 bases and J by 5 bases, with 10 bases of the junction left unmatched. Germline V lookup: CDR1 ENHRY, CDR2 SYGVKD. The CDR3, as DNA: TGTGCCATCAGTGAACAGGCGGGGGGGCGAAAAACCGGGGAGCTGTTTTTT. Translating gives CAISEQAGGRKTGELFF.

The chain joins TRBV6-6 to TRBJ2-7, with D tentatively TRBD1 (6 bases). Looked up from germline, CDR1 is MNHNY and CDR2 is SVGAGI (reference sequence). The CDR3 contains 15 residues. V was cut by 8 bases and J by 1 base, with 18 bases left in between. The CDR3 DNA is TGTGCCAGCTCGTTAGGGGGTGGGGCTTCCTACGAGCAGTACTTC. Protein sequence: CASSLGGGASYEQYF.

The gene calls are TRBV7-9 and TRBJ1-4, with TRBD1 matching over 7 bases. The germline CDR1 and CDR2 sequences are SEHNR and FQNEAQ (reference sequence). The CDR3 is 16 residues long. The V segment lost 5 bases and the J segment 2 bases; nucleotides outside the gene matches: 8. CDR3 sequence: CASSPDPGQTNEKLFF. CDR3 bases: TGTGCCAGCAGCCCCGACCCGGGACAGACTAATGAAAAACTGTTTTTT.

The rearrangement joins TRBV5-4 to TRBJ2-3; D unresolved. The germline V and J ends were trimmed by 4 bases and 8 bases, with 17 bases remaining between them. Germline V CDR1 and CDR2: SGHNT, YYREEE (reference sequence). CDR3 length: 14 residues. The CDR3 DNA follows: TGTGCCAGCAGCCTTCCGACATTCCCCCGTACGCAGTATTTT. Translation: CASSLPTFPRTQYF.

This rearrangement joins TRBV11-2 to TRBJ2-1; possibly TRBD2 for D (6 bases). Trimming pared 1 base from V and 10 bases from J, leaving 14 bases between. The CDR3 sequence is 14 residues long. Per the germline V gene, CDR1 is SGHAT and CDR2 is FQNNGV. The CDR3 loop reads CASSLVGGVGEQFF. CDR3 nucleotides: TGTGCCAGCAGCTTAGTTGGAGGGGTGGGGGAGCAGTTCTTC.

Only one count was recorded for this clone. An end of the junction does not agree with germline; a read error may underlie this. The CDR3 DNA sequence: TGTTCCAGCAGCTCAACCTCGGTAGTACATGAGCAGTTCTTC. It codes for CSSSSTSVVHEQFF. V is TRBV7-9 and J is TRBJ2-1; D is ambiguous. CDR1 and CDR2 from the germline V gene are SEHNR and FQNEAQ (reference sequence). The CDR3 runs to 14 residues.